This T cell receptor (beta chain) was sequenced during a study of T cell responses to AZD1222 COVID-19 vaccine. General study results and limits: Once two AZD1222 doses were given, Spike-specific TCR breadth and depth went up.

Generated by immunoSEQ multiplex PCR, the TCRdb table keeps only in-frame clones and is missing some. In the table there are approximately 200,000 clones, roughly 90% of which are singletons. This clone was found once. Its specificity is unknown. The CDR3 sequence is 14 residues long. V lost 0 bases and J lost 11; bases outside the gene matches: 7. The germline V gene has CDR1 PRHDT and CDR2 FYEKMQ (reference sequence). This clonotype originated in an adult who received the AZD1222 COVID-19 vaccine. The chain joins TRBV13 to TRBJ1-1; 9 nucleotides match TRBD1. Sequenced material: peripheral blood, taken 28 days after the second AZD1222 dose. The CDR3 DNA follows: TGTGCCAGCAGCTTAGGCGGGACAGGGTCTTCGGCTTTCTTT. Translated: CASSLGGTGSSAFF.